The present T cell receptor beta chain was sequenced within a study of blood T cell repertoires in COVID-19. Study-level background: Samples came from the United States, Italy and Spain, spanning acute and convalescent COVID-19. From T cells, B-cell-depleted T cells, or PBMCs came the material, which was cDNA or gDNA.

In the authors' methods: Estimation of nucleated cell counts was performed using reference gene primer amplification. Method: immunoSEQ multiplex PCR; TCRdb's copy keeps in-frame clones and lacks some. V and J calls and clone size are those listed in that table; D and trimming were worked out from the DNA. The sample has fewer than 300,000 clones, 85% seen once; the top ten hold approximately 5.1%. V shed 6 bases and J 5 bases; nucleotides not matched to a gene: 11. CDR3 length: 16 amino acids. The germline V gene encodes CDR1 KGHSH and CDR2 LQKENI. This chain uses TRBV18 with TRBJ2-5; TRBD1 matches 11 bases. The TCR was taken from a man in his forties or fifties with active or convalescent COVID-19. The specimen was peripheral blood. CDR3 residues: CASSGQGANTGETQYF. In DNA, the CDR3 is TGTGCCAGCTCCGGACAGGGGGCGAATACAGGGGAGACCCAGTACTTC.